The clone carrying this TCR beta chain was recorded a few times. Its antigen is unknown. The CDR3 sequence is 16 residues long. The germline V gene has CDR1 SGDLS and CDR2 YYNGEE. V shed 0 bases and J shed 2 bases, with 11 bases lying between them. These data come from a study of T cells in localized non-small cell lung cancer. Clones were read by immunoSEQ multiplex PCR, and TCRdb kept only the in-frame ones, dropping some. The repertoire consists of around 26,000 clones, with 91% occurring once and the leading ten covering around 4%. Overall study results and limits: Across samples, adjacent lung featured a median roughly 50 of the top 100 tumor clones.

The receptor comes from a female donor at least 60 years old with stage II squamous cell lung carcinoma. The rearrangement joins TRBV9 to TRBJ2-2, with D perhaps TRBD2 (5 bases). The specimen was peripheral blood, collected before any cancer treatment. The CDR3, as DNA: TGTGCCAGCAGCGTAGCTACGGGGTATAACACCGGGGAGCTGTTTTTT. This gives the protein CASSVATGYNTGELFF. Complete variable domain (other parts from reference TRBV9 and TRBJ2-2): DSGVTQTPKHLITATGQRVTLRCSPRSGDLSVYWYQQSLDQGLQFLIQYYNGEERAKGNILERFSAQQFPDLHSELNLSSLELGDSALYFCASSVATGYNTGELFFGEGSRLTVL.